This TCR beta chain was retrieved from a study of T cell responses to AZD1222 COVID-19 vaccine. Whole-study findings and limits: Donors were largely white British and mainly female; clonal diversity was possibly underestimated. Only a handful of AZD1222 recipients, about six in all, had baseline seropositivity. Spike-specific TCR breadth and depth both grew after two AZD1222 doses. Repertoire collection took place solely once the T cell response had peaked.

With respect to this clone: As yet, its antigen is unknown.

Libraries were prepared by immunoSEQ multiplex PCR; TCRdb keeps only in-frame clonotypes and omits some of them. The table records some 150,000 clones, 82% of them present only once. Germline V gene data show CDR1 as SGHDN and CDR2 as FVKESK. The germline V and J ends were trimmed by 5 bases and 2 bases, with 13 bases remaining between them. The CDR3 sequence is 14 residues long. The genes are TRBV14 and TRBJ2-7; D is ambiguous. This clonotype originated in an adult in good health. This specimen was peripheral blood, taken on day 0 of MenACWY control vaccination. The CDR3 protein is CASSKTDKPYEQYF. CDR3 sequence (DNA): TGTGCCAGCAGCAAAACCGACAAGCCCTACGAGCAGTACTTC.